This T cell receptor (beta chain) was captured in a study of blood T cell repertoires in COVID-19 (dated by TCRdb to about 2020). At the level of the whole study: The collaborator samples originated in the United States, Italy and Spain and spanned the acute and convalescent phases of COVID-19. Where HLA class I and class II types were available, the types were taken from metadata supplied by the sample provider, not from assay-based typing. Samples were obtained from the ongoing ImmuneRACE study (first 160 participants) and from some 1,300 subjects provided by 6 global collaborators. Sample metadata almost always included a de-identified subject ID, COVID-19 status, age in years and sex. The dataset comprised deeply sampled blood TCRbeta repertoires from subjects exposed to, actively infected with, or recovered from COVID-19. The repertoires were made available in a free public database intended to serve as a resource for research on the immune response to SARS-CoV-2. The material from the prospective study consisted of cDNA or gDNA derived from T cells, B-cell-depleted T cells, or PBMCs. Overall study results and their limits: How much clinical and demographic metadata was included differed by source and by participant, and the metadata was provided uncurated.

According to the germline V gene, CDR1 reads SNHLY and CDR2 reads FYNNEI. Including cysteine and phenylalanine, the CDR3 has 13 amino acids. Only the CDR3 DNA stays, 39 bases, in frame from base 1. With respect to this clone: What antigen it recognizes has not been identified. No base quality values were provided; no much bigger clone lies one nucleotide off.

Samples from volunteer blood donors who had recovered from COVID-19 were contributed by a second Seattle source. Each collaborating institution followed its own protocols to collect whole blood in K2EDTA tubes. For TCRbeta analysis, collaborators shipped samples in one of three forms: frozen whole blood, isolated PBMCs, or DNA extracted from either of those sample types. TCRbeta CDR3 regions were amplified from genomic DNA by means of the immunoSEQ Assay, a bias-controlled multiplex PCR. The authors' analysis ran thus. The number of nucleated cells in each sample was estimated from the amplification of reference gene primers within the assay. Sequence reads were collapsed and filtered to measure the absolute abundance of every unique TCRbeta CDR3 rearrangement. Productive Simpson clonality was computed per sample as the square root of Simpson's diversity index over productive rearrangements. In TCRdb, the immuneACCESS table is reduced to in-frame sequences with V and J assigned. These tables do not hold every clone; where another copy was compared, an unresolved V gene accounts for under half, and the others remain unexplained. The V and J calls and the clone size are those of that table, but D and trimming were determined from the DNA. The sample table lists about 300,000 clones, 88% of them with a count of one. Approximately 6.6% of the sample lies in the top ten.

This receptor chain uses TRBV2 and TRBJ2-1; the D segment could be TRBD1, given 6 matching bases. The sample consisted of peripheral blood. The TCR comes from a woman in her 30s who had recovered from COVID-19. DNA sequence: TGTGCGTGGAGCAGGGGATCCTACAATGAGCAGTTCTTC. This gives the protein CAWSRGSYNEQFF.